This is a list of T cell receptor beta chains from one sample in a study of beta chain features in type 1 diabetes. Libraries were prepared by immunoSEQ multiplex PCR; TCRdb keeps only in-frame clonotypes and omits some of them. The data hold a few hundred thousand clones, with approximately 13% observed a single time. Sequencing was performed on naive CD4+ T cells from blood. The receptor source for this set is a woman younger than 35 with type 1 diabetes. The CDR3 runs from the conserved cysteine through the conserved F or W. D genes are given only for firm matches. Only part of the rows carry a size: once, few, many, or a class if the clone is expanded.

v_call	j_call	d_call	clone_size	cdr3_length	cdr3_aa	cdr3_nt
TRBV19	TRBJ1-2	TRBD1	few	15	CASSPRGQGNYGYTF	TGTGCCAGTAGTCCTAGGGGACAGGGGAACTATGGCTACACCTTC
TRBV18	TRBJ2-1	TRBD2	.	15	CASQTGTSSYNEQFF	TGTGCCAGCCAGACCGGGACTAGCAGCTACAATGAGCAGTTCTTC
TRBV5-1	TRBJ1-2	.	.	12	CASSLAQGGYTF	TGCGCCAGCAGCTTGGCCCAGGGCGGCTACACCTTC
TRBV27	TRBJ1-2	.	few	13	CASSTQGNYGYTF	TGTGCCAGCAGCACACAGGGAAACTATGGCTACACCTTC
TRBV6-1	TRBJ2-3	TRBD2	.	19	CASSEPKGTSGYRTDTQYF	TGTGCCAGCAGTGAACCGAAGGGGACTAGCGGGTACCGCACAGATACGCAGTATTTT
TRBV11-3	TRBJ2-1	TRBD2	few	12	CASSPAGPEQFF	TGTGCCAGCAGCCCAGCGGGACCTGAGCAGTTCTTC
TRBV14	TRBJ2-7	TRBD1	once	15	CASSQRDRGFFEQYF	TGTGCCAGCAGCCAAAGGGACAGGGGGTTTTTCGAGCAGTACTTC
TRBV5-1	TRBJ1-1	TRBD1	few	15	CASSTNRGLNTEAFF	TGCGCCAGCAGCACCAACAGGGGCCTGAACACTGAAGCTTTCTTT
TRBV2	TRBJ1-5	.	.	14	CASSGTGEGQPQHF	TGTGCCAGCAGTGGGACCGGGGAGGGTCAGCCCCAGCATTTT
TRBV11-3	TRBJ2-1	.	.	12	CASSSSDSEQFF	TGTGCCAGCAGCTCAAGCGACAGTGAGCAGTTCTTC
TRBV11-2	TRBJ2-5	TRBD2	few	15	CASSLGGTTQETQYF	TGTGCCAGCAGCTTAGGGGGGACTACCCAAGAGACCCAGTACTTC
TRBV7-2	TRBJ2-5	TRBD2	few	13	CASSLVNRDYQYF	TGTGCCAGCAGCTTAGTGAACCGGGACTACCAGTACTTC
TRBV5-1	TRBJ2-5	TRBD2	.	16	CASSVPGASGRETQYF	TGCGCCAGCAGCGTGCCCGGGGCTAGCGGGAGAGAGACCCAGTACTTC
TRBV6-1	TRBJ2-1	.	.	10	CASSGREQFF	TGTGCCAGCAGTGGTCGGGAGCAGTTCTTC
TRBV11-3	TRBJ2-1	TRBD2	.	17	CASSLSGRESSYNEQFF	TGTGCCAGCAGCTTATCGGGGCGGGAGAGCTCCTACAATGAGCAGTTCTTC
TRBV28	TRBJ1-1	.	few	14	CASSSWDKNTEAFF	TGTGCCAGCAGTTCCTGGGACAAGAACACTGAAGCTTTCTTT
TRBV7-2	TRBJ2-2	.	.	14	CASSLFRNTGELFF	TGTGCCAGCAGCCTCTTCAGGAACACCGGGGAGCTGTTTTTT
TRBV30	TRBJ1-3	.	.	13	CAWWTVSGNTIYF	TGTGCCTGGTGGACAGTCTCTGGAAACACCATATATTTT
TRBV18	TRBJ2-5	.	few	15	CASSPRETLQETQYF	TGTGCCAGCTCACCACGTGAGACTCTACAAGAGACCCAGTACTTC
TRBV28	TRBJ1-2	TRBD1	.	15	CASSSEGQGWSGYTF	TGTGCCAGCAGTTCAGAGGGACAGGGGTGGAGCGGCTACACCTTC
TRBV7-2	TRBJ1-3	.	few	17	CASSFEWEGSSGNTIYF	TGTGCCAGCAGCTTTGAGTGGGAGGGTAGCTCTGGAAACACCATATATTTT
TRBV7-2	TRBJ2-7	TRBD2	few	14	CASSIGGSLNEQYF	TGTGCCAGCAGCATCGGGGGGTCGTTAAACGAGCAGTACTTC
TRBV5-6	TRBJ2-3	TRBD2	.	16	CASRNGTSARGDTQYF	TGTGCCAGCAGAAACGGGACTAGCGCCCGAGGGGATACGCAGTATTTT
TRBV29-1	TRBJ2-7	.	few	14	CSAVDSGYSYEQYF	TGCAGCGCAGTAGATAGCGGCTACTCCTACGAGCAGTACTTC
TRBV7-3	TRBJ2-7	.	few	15	CASSLRGRRSYEQYF	TGTGCCAGCAGCTTGCGGGGTAGGCGATCCTACGAGCAGTACTTC
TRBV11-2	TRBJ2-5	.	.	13	CASSRDSQETQYF	TGTGCCAGCAGCCGTGACAGCCAAGAGACCCAGTACTTC
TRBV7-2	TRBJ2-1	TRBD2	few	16	CASSLVDSGRPHEQFF	TGTGCCAGCAGCTTAGTAGATAGCGGGAGGCCCCACGAGCAGTTCTTC
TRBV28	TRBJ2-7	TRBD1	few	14	CASNTGTGTYEQYF	TGTGCCAGCAACACCGGGACAGGGACCTACGAGCAGTACTTC
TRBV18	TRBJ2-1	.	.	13	CASSLASVHEQFF	TGTGCCAGCTCATTGGCTAGCGTCCATGAGCAGTTCTTC
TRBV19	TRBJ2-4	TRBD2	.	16	CASTQPGTSRAGIQYF	TGTGCCAGTACCCAGCCCGGGACTAGCAGAGCGGGCATTCAGTACTTC
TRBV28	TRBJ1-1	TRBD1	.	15	CASLGSDAGTEEAFF	TGTGCCAGCTTGGGGTCTGACGCCGGGACAGAAGAAGCTTTCTTT
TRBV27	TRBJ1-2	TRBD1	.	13	CASGRRQGSGYTF	TGTGCCAGCGGAAGAAGACAGGGCTCTGGCTACACCTTC
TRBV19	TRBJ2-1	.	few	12	CASSNNNNEQFF	TGTGCCAGTAGTAACAACAACAATGAGCAGTTCTTC
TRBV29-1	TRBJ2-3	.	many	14	CSYNAGVPTDTQYF	TGCAGCTACAACGCTGGTGTCCCCACAGATACGCAGTATTTT
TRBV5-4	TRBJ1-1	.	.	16	CASSLAAGVMNTEAFF	TGTGCCAGCAGCTTGGCTGCGGGGGTTATGAACACTGAAGCTTTCTTT
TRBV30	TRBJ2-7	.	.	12	CAGNAQGHEQYF	TGTGCAGGAAATGCACAGGGCCACGAGCAGTACTTC
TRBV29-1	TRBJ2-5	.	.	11	CSVLTRETQYF	TGCAGCGTCCTGACGAGGGAGACCCAGTACTTC
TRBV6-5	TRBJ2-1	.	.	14	CASSYSRQYNEQFF	TGTGCCAGCAGTTACTCGCGGCAATACAATGAGCAGTTCTTC
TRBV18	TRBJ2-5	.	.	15	CASSPPGDRKETQYF	TGTGCCAGCTCACCACCAGGTGACAGAAAAGAGACCCAGTACTTC
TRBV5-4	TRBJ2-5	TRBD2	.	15	CASSRGLAGAETQYF	TGTGCCAGCAGCCGAGGACTAGCGGGAGCTGAGACCCAGTACTTC